The 9 T cell receptor beta chains reported below all come from one sample, sequenced in a study of CD8+ T cells in alopecia areata. Reverse transcription of extracted RNA yielded cDNA, which provided the sequencing template. Using immunoSEQ multiplex PCR, the repertoire was profiled, and TCRdb retains in-frame clones only, with some absent. The sample records just over 150,000 clones, about 50% being singletons. Specimen: CD8+ T cells sorted from blood, collected at week 0. The source of these receptors is a human donor with alopecia areata.

The chain uses TRBV25-1 and TRBJ2-1, with D uncertain. CDR1 and CDR2 from the germline V gene are MGHDK and SYGVNS. The length of the CDR3 is 11 residues. The germline V and J ends were trimmed by 8 bases and 5 bases, with 7 bases remaining between them. CDR3 DNA sequence: TGTGCCAGCGCTATTAACAATGAGCAGTTCTTC. Its translation is CASAINNEQFF.

The chain uses TRBV29-1 and TRBJ2-3; D gene ambiguous. The germline V gene has CDR1 SQVTM and CDR2 ANQGSEA. Trimming took off 3 bases at V and 0 bases at J, with 7 bases between the two ends. The length of the CDR3 is 13 residues. CDR3 loop: CSVDSASTDTQYF. CDR3 DNA sequence: TGCAGCGTTGATTCCGCTAGCACAGATACGCAGTATTTT.

This rearrangement joins TRBV29-1 to TRBJ2-7, with 7 positions matching TRBD1. V trimming: 4 bases; J trimming: 6 bases; junction bases outside the gene matches: 15. Per the germline V gene, CDR1 is SQVTM and CDR2 is ANQGSEA. The CDR3 is 15 residues long. The CDR3 sequence: CSVVIEPGQEREQYF. The CDR3 nucleotides are TGCAGCGTTGTAATCGAGCCAGGACAGGAGCGCGAGCAGTACTTC.

The CDR3 bases are TGTGCCAGCTTGCCGGGGCATACCTACAATGAGCAGTTCTTC. This sequence encodes CASLPGHTYNEQFF. The chain recombines TRBV7-2 with TRBJ2-1, with D perhaps TRBD1 or TRBD2 (5 bases each). The V and J ends lost 8 bases and 2 bases respectively, with 13 bases between them. The CDR3 length is 14 residues. Germline CDR1 is SGHTA and CDR2 is FQGNSA.

The V and J genes are TRBV4-3 and TRBJ1-6; possible D gene TRBD1, 6 bases. The CDR3 is 13 residues long. Trimming took off 5 bases at V and 12 bases at J, with 14 bases between the two ends. Germline loops: CDR1 LGHNA, CDR2 YSLEER. In DNA, the CDR3 is TGCGCCAGCAGCACCCAAACAGGGAGACCCCTCCACTTT. Translated, it gives CASSTQTGRPLHF.

The gene calls are TRBV19 and TRBJ1-1; a possible D gene is TRBD1 (6 bases). Germline CDR1 is LNHDA and CDR2 is SQIVND (reference sequence). This CDR3 is 14 amino acids long. Deletions cut 7 bases from V and 4 bases from J, with 16 bases between. CDR3 sequence: CASTLVGDTTEAFF. In nucleotides, the CDR3 is TGTGCCAGTACCCTAGTGGGGGACACCACTGAAGCTTTCTTT.

V usage is TRBV28 and J usage is TRBJ1-5; D possibly corresponds to TRBD1 (6 bases). This CDR3 has 15 amino acids. V gave up 3 bases and J gave up 6 bases, with 15 bases separating them. Germline assignment: CDR1 MDHEN and CDR2 SYDVKM. CDR3 protein: CASSFRGRGVQPQHF. The CDR3 region has the DNA TGTGCCAGCAGTTTTCGGGGGCGTGGGGTTCAGCCCCAGCATTTT.

This clone has a handful of counts. The junction departs from the called germline gene at one end, perhaps through a read error. This rearrangement joins TRBV11-2 to TRBJ2-1; D call uncertain. CDR3 length equals 15 residues. CDR1 SGHAT and CDR2 FQNNGV come from the germline V gene. The chain's CDR3 is CASSQDGGSYNEQFF. The CDR3 DNA sequence: TGCGCCAGCAGCCAAGACGGCGGATCCTACAATGAGCAGTTCTTC.

J is TRBJ2-1 and V is TRBV27; D is perhaps TRBD1 (6 bases). The V end was cut by 2 bases, the J end by 7 bases, with 15 bases between. Germline loops: CDR1 MNHEY, CDR2 SMNVEV (reference sequence). This CDR3 region has 15 residues. The CDR3 bases are TGTGCCAGCAGTTTAGCACAGGGCTTCAGGAATGAGCAGTTCTTC. The encoded protein is CASSLAQGFRNEQFF.